This T cell receptor (beta chain) was captured by sequencing in a study of cytomegalovirus exposure and HLA in healthy donors. Notes on this clone: Its target is not known.

Study-wide findings and caveats: CMV serostatus alone was available as immune exposure information. CMV antigen specificity was confirmed in vitro for a few CMV-associated chains.

The CDR3 runs to 11 residues. Germline lookup yields CDR1 ENHRY and CDR2 SYGVKD. Trimming left V 7 bases short and J 3 bases short, with 6 bases between. The PCR made use of 60 Vbeta and 13 Jbeta primers. TCRdb keeps only in-frame clones here, not all; method: immunoSEQ multiplex PCR. Of about 95,000 clones listed, around 80% are singletons. The chain carries TRBV10-3 and TRBJ1-1; a weak D match, TRBD1 (6 bases). The specimen was PBMCs. The source of this sequence is a young man in good health and CMV-seropositive. The CDR3 nucleotides are TGTGCCATCAAGGGGGACACTGAAGCTTTCTTT. Residues: CAIKGDTEAFF.